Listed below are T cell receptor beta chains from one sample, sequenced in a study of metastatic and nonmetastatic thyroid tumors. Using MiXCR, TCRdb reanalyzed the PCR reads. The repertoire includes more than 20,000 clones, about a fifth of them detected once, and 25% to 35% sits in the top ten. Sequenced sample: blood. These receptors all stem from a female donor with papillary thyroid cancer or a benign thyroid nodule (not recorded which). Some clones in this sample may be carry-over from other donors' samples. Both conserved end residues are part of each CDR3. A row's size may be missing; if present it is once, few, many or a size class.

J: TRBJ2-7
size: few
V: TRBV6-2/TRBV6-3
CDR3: CASSYPTGKPYEQYF

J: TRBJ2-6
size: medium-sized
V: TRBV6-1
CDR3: CASSEASSGANVLTF

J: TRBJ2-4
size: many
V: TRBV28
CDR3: CASSFGQKYLNIQYF

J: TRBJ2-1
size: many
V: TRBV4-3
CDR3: CASSQDWVSGRDDNEQFF

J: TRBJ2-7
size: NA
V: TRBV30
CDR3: CAGNRGFVDEHYF

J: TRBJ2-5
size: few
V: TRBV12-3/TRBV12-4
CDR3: CASSPTGRVETQYF

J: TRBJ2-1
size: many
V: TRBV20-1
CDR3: CSASGAPEQFF

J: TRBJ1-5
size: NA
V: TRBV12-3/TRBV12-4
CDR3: CASSLGRNQPQHF

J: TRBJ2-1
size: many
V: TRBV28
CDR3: CASSPLGKEQFF

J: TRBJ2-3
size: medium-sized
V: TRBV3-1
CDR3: CASSQGWREGGTDTQYF

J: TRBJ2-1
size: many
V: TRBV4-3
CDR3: CASSHPGLAGGPDYNEQFF

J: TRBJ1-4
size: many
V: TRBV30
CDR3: CAWTHGTATNEKLFF

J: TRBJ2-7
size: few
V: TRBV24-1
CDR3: CATNYSPYEQCF

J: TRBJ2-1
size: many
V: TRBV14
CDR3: CASSQGSEQFF

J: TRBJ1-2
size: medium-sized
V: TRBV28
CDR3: CASSLGQKNYGYTF

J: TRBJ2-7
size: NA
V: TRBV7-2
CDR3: CASSRGPSGTYEQYF

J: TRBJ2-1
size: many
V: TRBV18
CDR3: CASSPAGLAGRPYNEQFF

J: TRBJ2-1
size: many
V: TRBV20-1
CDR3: CSARTSGGNEQFF

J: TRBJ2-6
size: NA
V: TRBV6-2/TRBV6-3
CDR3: CASSYGISGANVLTF

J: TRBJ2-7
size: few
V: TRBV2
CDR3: CASSENLRGGQYF

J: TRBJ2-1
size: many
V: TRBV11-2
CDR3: CASSSRLAGRDEQFF

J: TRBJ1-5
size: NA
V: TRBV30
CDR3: CAWSVLEQPQHF

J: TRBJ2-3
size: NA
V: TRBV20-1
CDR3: CSARDDSVLGTQYF

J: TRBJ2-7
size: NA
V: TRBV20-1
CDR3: CSAIEILGGGNEQYF

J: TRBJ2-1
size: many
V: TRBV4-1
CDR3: CASSQGLAGLGEQFF

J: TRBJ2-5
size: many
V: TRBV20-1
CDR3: CSIPRGIQYF

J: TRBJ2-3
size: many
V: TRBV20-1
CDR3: CSASMAGDRTDTQYF

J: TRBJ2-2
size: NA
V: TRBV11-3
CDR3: CASSLAVGSRSGELFF

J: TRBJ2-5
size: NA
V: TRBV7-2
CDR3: CASSRGAVTASSQYF

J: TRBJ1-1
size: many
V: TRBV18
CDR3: CASSPGGGRMNTEAFF

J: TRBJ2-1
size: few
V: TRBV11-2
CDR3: CASSLQSQVGNNEQFF

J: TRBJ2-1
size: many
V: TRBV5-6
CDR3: CASSGLSNEQFF

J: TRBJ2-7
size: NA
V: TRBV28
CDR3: CASSLARGVGSGTDYEQYF

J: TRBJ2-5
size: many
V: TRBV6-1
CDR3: CASSFYEGDEETQYF

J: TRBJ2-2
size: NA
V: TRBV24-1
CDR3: CATSHLSSLAPGELFF

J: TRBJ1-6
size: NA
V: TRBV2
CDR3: CASSGGPGQGNSPLNF

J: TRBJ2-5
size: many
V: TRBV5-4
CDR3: CASSFWTGIKETQYF

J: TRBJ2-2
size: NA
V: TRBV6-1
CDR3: CASQPGPATGELFF

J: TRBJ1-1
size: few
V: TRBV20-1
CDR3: CSAQDAFF

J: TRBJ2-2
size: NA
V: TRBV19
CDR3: CPGTSGPGELFF

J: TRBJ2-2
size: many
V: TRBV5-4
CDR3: CASSTPNTGELFF

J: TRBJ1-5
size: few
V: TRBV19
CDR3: CASSPNSEQPQHF

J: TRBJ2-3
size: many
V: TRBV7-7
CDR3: CASSLLGADTQYF

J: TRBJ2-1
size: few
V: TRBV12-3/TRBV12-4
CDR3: CVSTRQANVSNEQFF

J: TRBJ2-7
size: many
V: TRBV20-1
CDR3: CSARQLLAGGTYEQYF

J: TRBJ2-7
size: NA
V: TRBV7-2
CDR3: CASSFDRDRAYEQYF

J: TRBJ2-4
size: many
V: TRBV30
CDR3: CAWSVVDSPIQYF

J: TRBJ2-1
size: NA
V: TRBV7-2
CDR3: CASSPGLADNEQFF

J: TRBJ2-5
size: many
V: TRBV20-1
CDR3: CSAPGLAWTQYF

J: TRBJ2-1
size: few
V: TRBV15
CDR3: CATSPLAGGEQFF

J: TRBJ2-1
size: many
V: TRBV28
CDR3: CASSFLLAGDYNEQFF

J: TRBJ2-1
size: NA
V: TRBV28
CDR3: CASSRLQRARYNEQFF

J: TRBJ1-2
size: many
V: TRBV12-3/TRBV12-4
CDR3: CASSQFQGNYGYTF

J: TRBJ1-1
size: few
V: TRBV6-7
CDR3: CASSYPQPRTLNTEAFF

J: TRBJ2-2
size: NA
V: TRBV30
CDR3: CAWSVLPPGELFF

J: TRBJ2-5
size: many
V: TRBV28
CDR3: CASSRHLQETQYF

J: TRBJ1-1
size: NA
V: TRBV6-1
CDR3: CAIRMKTNTEAFF

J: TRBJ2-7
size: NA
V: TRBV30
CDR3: CAWTLRGSGTNYEQYF

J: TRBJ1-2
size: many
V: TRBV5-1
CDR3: CASSLEGLPYGYTF

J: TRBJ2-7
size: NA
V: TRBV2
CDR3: CASSQKAVISYEQYF